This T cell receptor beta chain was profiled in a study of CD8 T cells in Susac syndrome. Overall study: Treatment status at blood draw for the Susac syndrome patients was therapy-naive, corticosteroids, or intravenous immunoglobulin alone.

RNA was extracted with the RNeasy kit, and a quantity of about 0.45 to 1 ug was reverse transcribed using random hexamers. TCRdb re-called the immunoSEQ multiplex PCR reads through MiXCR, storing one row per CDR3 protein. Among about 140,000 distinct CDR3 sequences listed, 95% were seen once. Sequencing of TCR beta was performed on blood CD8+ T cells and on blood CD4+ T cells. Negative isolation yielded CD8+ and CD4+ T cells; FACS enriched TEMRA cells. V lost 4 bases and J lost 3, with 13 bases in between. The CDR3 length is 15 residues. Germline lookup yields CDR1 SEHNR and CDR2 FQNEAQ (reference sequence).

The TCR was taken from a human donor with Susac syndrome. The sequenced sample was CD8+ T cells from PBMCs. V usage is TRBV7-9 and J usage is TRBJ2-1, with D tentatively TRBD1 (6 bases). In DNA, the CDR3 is TGTGCCAGCAGCTCCCCGGGACAAAACTACAATGAGCAGTTCTTC. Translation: CASSSPGQNYNEQFF.